This TCR beta chain emerged from a study of neurological immune-mediated disorders. Every sequencing run generated over 170 million TCR-beta sequences from 15-18 subjects. Via MiXCR, TCRdb re-called the 5' RACE reads, giving one row per CDR3 protein. Among some 71,000 distinct CDR3 sequences, roughly 10% were seen once, and the ten largest hold around a tenth. Specified time point: longitudinal time-point 1 (baseline). Study outcomes and limitations: There were no CDR3 amino acid sequences shared by expanded clones across subjects, a result suggesting private repertoires in all groups. Whereas HTLV-1-associated myelopathy showed the most TCR clonal expansion, multiple sclerosis showed the least, with levels below those of healthy controls.

This clonotype was counted ten times or more. Antigen specificity is unknown. Germline trimming cut 2 bases from V and 14 bases from J; bases unmatched to any gene: 12. This CDR3 has 14 amino acids. CDR1 LNHDA and CDR2 SQIVND come from the germline V gene (reference sequence). The receptor comes from a man between 25 and 39 years old in good health. The chain uses TRBV19 and TRBJ2-1; 7 bases are shared with TRBD1. The sequencing input was PBMCs. The DNA for the CDR3 is TGTGCCAGTAGTATACCGGAAAGACAGGGAGACAAGTTCTTC. Protein product: CASSIPERQGDKFF. The variable domain in full, with the rest retrieved from reference TRBV19 and TRBJ2-1, is DGGITQSPKYLFRKEGQNVTLSCEQNLNHDAMYWYRQDPGQGLRLIYYSQIVNDFQKGDIAEGYSVSREKKESFPLTVTSAQKNPTAFYLCASSIPERQGDKFFGPGTRLTVL.